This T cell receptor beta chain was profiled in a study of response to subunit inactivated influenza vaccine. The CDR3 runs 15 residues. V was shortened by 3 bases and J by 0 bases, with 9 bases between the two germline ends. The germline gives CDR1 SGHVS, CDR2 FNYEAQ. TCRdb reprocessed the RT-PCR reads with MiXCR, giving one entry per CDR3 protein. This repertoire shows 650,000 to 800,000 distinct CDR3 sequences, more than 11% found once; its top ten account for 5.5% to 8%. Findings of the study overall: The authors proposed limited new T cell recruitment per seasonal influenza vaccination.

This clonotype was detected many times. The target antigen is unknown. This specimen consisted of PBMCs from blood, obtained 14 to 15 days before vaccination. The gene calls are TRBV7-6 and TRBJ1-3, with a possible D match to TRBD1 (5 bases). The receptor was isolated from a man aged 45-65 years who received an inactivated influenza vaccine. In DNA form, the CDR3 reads TGTGCCAGCAGCTTGCAGGGTTTCTCTGGAAACACCATATATTTT. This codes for CASSLQGFSGNTIYF.